The TCR beta chain described here comes from a study of type 1 and type 2 diabetes patients listed by TCRdb under 2016. For context, the study as a whole: The cohort comprised fewer than 10 type 1 diabetes patients, four type 2 diabetes patients and roughly 6 nondiabetic controls recruited in China. The TCRbeta libraries underwent paired-end sequencing on Illumina HiSeq 2000 or MiSeq instruments. Comparing approximately 21-cycle and roughly 27-cycle amplification showed similar V gene usage, suggesting similar primer efficiencies and random PCR bias. The study used high-throughput sequencing to profile TCRbeta repertoires and compare individuals with type 1 diabetes, type 2 diabetes and no diabetes. A total of approximately 19 million paired-end reads were generated across the whole study. Throughout the study, CD4 or CD8 MicroBeads on MACS columns were used to positively select CD4+ and CD8+ T cells from PBMCs. Type 2 diabetes patients were used as a disease comparison group for the type 1 diabetes patients. Results the study describes overall, beyond this receptor: In both CD4+ and CD8+ T cells, type 2 diabetes repertoires were highly diverse and significantly more diverse than type 1 diabetes repertoires. Type 2 diabetes and control samples had highly correlated V and J gene usage patterns, with the correlation between samples averaging roughly 0.97. Study groups were not matched for age and gender, which possibly biased interpretation. Because only a limited number of T2D and control samples were sequenced, some T1D-only HECs might also appear in more T2D or control samples. Type 2 diabetes patients had few highly-expanded CD4+ clones, median one, accounting for a median approximately 3.7% of reads.

There are 15 amino acids in the CDR3, from cysteine to phenylalanine inclusive. The retained sequence is limited to the CDR3, 45 bases, with the frame set at the first base. CDR1 MNHNY and CDR2 SVGAGI are derived from the germline V gene (reference sequence). The V end loses 5 bases and the J end loses 3 bases, and a stretch of 16 bases separates them. The sequencer listed for this sample is Illumina MiSeq. TCRbeta CDR3 amplification used genomic DNA from the sorted T cell subsets as template. The TCRbeta CDR3 region was amplified by multiplex PCR with 30 forward and 13 reverse primers. After the PCR products were purified with AMPure XP beads, a second PCR of about 25 cycles was run to add indices and adaptors. Before sequencing, the QIAquick Gel Extraction Kit was used to gel-purify the libraries. The original methods were these. Paired-end reads were merged using FLASH and were aligned with IgBLAST to IMGT V, D and J germline references. Reads with below 70% alignment identity to germline references were discarded, and 11,114,426 reads were retained study-wide. Following IMGT definitions, CDR3 boundaries, reading frame and productivity were assigned. Clones at or above 1% of reads were defined as highly-expanded clones, and diversity was measured by normalized Shannon entropy. Unpaired two-tailed t-tests were used to test for differences in Shannon entropy between groups. The public reads were run again by TCRdb, first through fastp at Q25 and then through MiXCR, and only productive beta chains were kept. CDR3 protein sequences are deduplicated, and each keeps its most common genes and DNA. For this entry, the V and J calls and clone size follow TCRdb and not the study's own pipeline. For this sample the table gives about 270,000 distinct CDR3 sequences, of which around 47% were detected only once. Of the sample, around 15% falls within the top ten clones.

Details on this clonotype: Its target antigen remains unknown. No much larger clone exists at a distance of one base, and base qualities are not known.

Standard classification criteria for type 1 or type 2 diabetes were met by all diabetic patients, and glucose and C-peptide were assessed by WHO-recommended methods. Exclusion applied to any donor with other autoimmune diseases or infections within the previous four weeks. About 10 milliliters of peripheral blood were drawn from each participant. LymphoPrep density separation was used to isolate PBMCs. This clonotype originated in a man between 18 and 29 years old with type 2 diabetes. The rearrangement joined TRBV6-6 to TRBJ1-2; the D gene assignment is ambiguous. Specimen: peripheral blood mononuclear cells (PBMCs). The CDR3 region: CASSHKGPDDYGYTF. The DNA sequence is as follows: TGTGCCAGCAGTCACAAAGGCCCGGACGACTATGGCTACACCTTC.